A single T cell receptor (beta chain) is shown here with its context. The antigen is not known. V lost 5 bases, J lost 0 bases, and 11 bases lay in between. The CDR3 consists of 15 residues. Germline V gene data show CDR1 as SEHNR and CDR2 as FQNEAQ (reference sequence). This record comes from a study of memory CD4+ T cells and cytomegalovirus serostatus. Study-wide context: This sample comes from healthy Belgian adults, eight or nine CMV seropositive, some 22 seronegative.

General observations from the study: A US-trained random forest predicted CMV serostatus with median AUC around 0.91.

Single viable CD3+CD4+CD8-CD45RO+ cells were sorted as the memory CD4+ T cells. Positive selection with CD4 microbeads enriched total CD4+ T cells. This table comes from immunoSEQ multiplex PCR, and its TCRdb copy is limited to in-frame clones, with some not included. The sample records approximately 40,000 clones, roughly 79% being singletons. The source is an adult in good health and CMV-seronegative. The rearrangement joins TRBV7-9 to TRBJ2-4; possible D gene TRBD1, 5 bases. The sequenced sample was memory CD4+ T cells from blood. CDR3 DNA sequence: TGTGCCAGCAGCCCAGGGATGGCAGCCAAAAACATTCAGTACTTC. Residues: CASSPGMAAKNIQYF.